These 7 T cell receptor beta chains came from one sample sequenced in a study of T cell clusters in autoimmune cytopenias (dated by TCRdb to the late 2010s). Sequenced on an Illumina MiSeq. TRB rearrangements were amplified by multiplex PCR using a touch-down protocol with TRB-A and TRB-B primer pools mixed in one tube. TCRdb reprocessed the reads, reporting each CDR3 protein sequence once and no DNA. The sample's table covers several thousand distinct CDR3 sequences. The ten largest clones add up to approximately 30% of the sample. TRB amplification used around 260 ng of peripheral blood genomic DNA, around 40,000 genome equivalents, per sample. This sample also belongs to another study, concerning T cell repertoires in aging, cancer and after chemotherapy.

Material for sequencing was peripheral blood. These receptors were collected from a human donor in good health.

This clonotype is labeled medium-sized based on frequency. This CDR3 is CASSLPSTYGYTF. The rearrangement links TRBV5-6 to TRBJ1-2. The CDR3 extends over 13 amino acids. Germline CDR1 is SGHDT and CDR2 is YYEEEE.

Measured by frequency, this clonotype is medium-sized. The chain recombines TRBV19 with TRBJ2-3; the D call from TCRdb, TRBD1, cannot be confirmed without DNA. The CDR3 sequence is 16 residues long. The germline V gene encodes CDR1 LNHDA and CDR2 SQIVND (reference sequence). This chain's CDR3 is CASSISWAAGTDTQYF.

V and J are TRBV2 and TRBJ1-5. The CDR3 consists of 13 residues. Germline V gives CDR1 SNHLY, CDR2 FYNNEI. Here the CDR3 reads CASSANGDKPQHF.

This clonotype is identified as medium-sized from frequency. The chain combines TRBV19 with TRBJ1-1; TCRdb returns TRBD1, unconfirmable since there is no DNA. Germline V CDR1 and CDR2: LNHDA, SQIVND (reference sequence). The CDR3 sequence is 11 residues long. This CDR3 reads CASTGSTEAFF.

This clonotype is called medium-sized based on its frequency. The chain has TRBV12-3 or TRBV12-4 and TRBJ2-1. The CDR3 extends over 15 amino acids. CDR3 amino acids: CASSLSQNPTNEQFF.

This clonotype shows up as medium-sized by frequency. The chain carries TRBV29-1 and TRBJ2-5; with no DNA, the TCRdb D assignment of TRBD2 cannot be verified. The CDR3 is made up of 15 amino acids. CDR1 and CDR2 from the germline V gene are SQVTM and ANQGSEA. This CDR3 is CSVEDPGLSQETQYF.

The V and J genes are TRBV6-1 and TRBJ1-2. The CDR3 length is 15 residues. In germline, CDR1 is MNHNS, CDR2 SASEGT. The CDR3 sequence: CASSERRDFNYGYTF.